These T cell receptor beta chains were read from a single sample in a study of cytomegalovirus exposure and HLA in healthy donors. Sequencing was performed with immunoSEQ multiplex PCR; in TCRdb, only in-frame clones are kept and a portion is missing. This sample has 200,000 or so clones; 79% occur once, and the top ten carry about 0.36%. The sequenced sample consisted of PBMCs. These receptors were taken from a male donor in good health and CMV-seropositive. The CDR3 runs from the conserved cysteine through the conserved F or W. A D gene is named only where the DNA matches it firmly. Only some rows state a clone size, as once, few, many or a class for expanded clones.

V gene: TRBV4-1
J gene: TRBJ2-4
D gene: -
clone size: -
CDR3 DNA: TGCGCCAGCAGCCATCAAATAGCCAAAAACATTCAGTACTTC
CDR3 protein: CASSHQIAKNIQYF

V gene: TRBV19
J gene: TRBJ1-5
D gene: TRBD1
clone size: -
CDR3 DNA: TGTGCCAGTAGTGGGACAGGGGGCAATCAGCCCCAGCATTTT
CDR3 protein: CASSGTGGNQPQHF

V gene: TRBV5-4
J gene: TRBJ1-3
D gene: TRBD1
clone size: -
CDR3 DNA: TGTGCCAGCAGCGGTGCGGGACAGGGTTCGCACACCATATATTTT
CDR3 protein: CASSGAGQGSHTIYF

V gene: TRBV5-4
J gene: TRBJ1-3
D gene: -
clone size: -
CDR3 DNA: TGTGCCAGCAGCGGATGGGACAAAAGACCTCATTTT
CDR3 protein: CASSGWDKRPHF

V gene: TRBV27
J gene: TRBJ1-5
D gene: TRBD1
clone size: -
CDR3 DNA: TGTGCCAGCAGTTGGGGACAGCTAAGCAATCAGCCCCAGCATTTT
CDR3 protein: CASSWGQLSNQPQHF

V gene: TRBV7-6
J gene: TRBJ1-4
D gene: -
clone size: -
CDR3 DNA: TGTGCCAGCAGCTTAGCACAACGTAATGAAAAACTGTTTTTT
CDR3 protein: CASSLAQRNEKLFF

V gene: TRBV5-1
J gene: TRBJ1-6
D gene: TRBD1
clone size: -
CDR3 DNA: TGCGCCAGCAGCTTGGGGGGGACAGTTTACTATAATTCACCCCTCCACTTT
CDR3 protein: CASSLGGTVYYNSPLHF

V gene: TRBV15
J gene: TRBJ1-2
D gene: TRBD1
clone size: -
CDR3 DNA: TGTGCCACCAGCATTGACCGGGACAGGGGGCGAGGCTACACCTTC
CDR3 protein: CATSIDRDRGRGYTF

V gene: TRBV29-1
J gene: TRBJ1-1
D gene: TRBD1
clone size: -
CDR3 DNA: TGCAGCGTCGTGGGACAGCAAAAGAACACTGAAGCTTTCTTT
CDR3 protein: CSVVGQQKNTEAFF

V gene: TRBV5-1
J gene: TRBJ1-6
D gene: -
clone size: -
CDR3 DNA: TGCGCCAGCAGCGGGGCCCTGCCCAATTCACCCCTCCACTTT
CDR3 protein: CASSGALPNSPLHF

V gene: TRBV6-5
J gene: TRBJ1-2
D gene: -
clone size: few
CDR3 DNA: TGTGCCAGCAGTTACTCGACTAACAGTAACTATGGCTACACCTTC
CDR3 protein: CASSYSTNSNYGYTF

V gene: TRBV2
J gene: TRBJ2-5
D gene: -
clone size: -
CDR3 DNA: TGTGCCAGCAGTGTCCGGCAAGAGACCCAGTACTTC
CDR3 protein: CASSVRQETQYF

V gene: TRBV27
J gene: TRBJ2-7
D gene: -
clone size: -
CDR3 DNA: TGTGCCAGCAGTTCTCTAGGGGACGAGCAGTACTTC
CDR3 protein: CASSSLGDEQYF

V gene: TRBV5-8
J gene: TRBJ2-7
D gene: -
clone size: -
CDR3 DNA: TGTGCCAGCAGCTATGGGGACTCCCGTTACTTC
CDR3 protein: CASSYGDSRYF

V gene: TRBV7-2
J gene: TRBJ2-5
D gene: -
clone size: -
CDR3 DNA: TGTGCCAGCAGCCAAACTAGGGCCCAAGAGACCCAGTACTTC
CDR3 protein: CASSQTRAQETQYF

V gene: TRBV19
J gene: TRBJ2-7
D gene: TRBD2
clone size: -
CDR3 DNA: TGTGCCAGTAGTATTGGACTAGGGAAGTACGAGCAGTACTTC
CDR3 protein: CASSIGLGKYEQYF

V gene: TRBV28
J gene: TRBJ2-3
D gene: -
clone size: -
CDR3 DNA: TGTGCCAGCAGTTTGGGGCAAGCGCAGTATTTT
CDR3 protein: CASSLGQAQYF

V gene: TRBV10-2
J gene: TRBJ1-2
D gene: -
clone size: few
CDR3 DNA: TGCGCCAGCAATCAAGGGGTAGGGTATGGCTACACCTTC
CDR3 protein: CASNQGVGYGYTF

V gene: TRBV5-6
J gene: TRBJ2-7
D gene: TRBD1
clone size: -
CDR3 DNA: TGTGCCAGCAGCTTTGGACAGGGGGTCCGCGAGCAGTACTTC
CDR3 protein: CASSFGQGVREQYF

V gene: TRBV6-5
J gene: TRBJ2-3
D gene: -
clone size: -
CDR3 DNA: TGTGCCAGCACCTCCTATGCTACGCAGTATTTT
CDR3 protein: CASTSYATQYF

V gene: TRBV7-2
J gene: TRBJ2-5
D gene: TRBD2
clone size: once
CDR3 DNA: TGTGCCAGCAGCTTAGTCAGCGGGGGGGTCGCAGAGACCCAGTACTTC
CDR3 protein: CASSLVSGGVAETQYF

V gene: TRBV19
J gene: TRBJ2-2
D gene: -
clone size: -
CDR3 DNA: TGTGCCAGTAGTATCTTGACTATTTCGAACACCGGGGAGCTGTTTTTT
CDR3 protein: CASSILTISNTGELFF

V gene: TRBV6-5
J gene: TRBJ2-7
D gene: TRBD1
clone size: -
CDR3 DNA: TGTGCCAGCAGTCAGGGACAGACGCCCTACGAGCAGTACTTC
CDR3 protein: CASSQGQTPYEQYF

V gene: TRBV18
J gene: TRBJ1-3
D gene: -
clone size: -
CDR3 DNA: TGTGCCAGCGCGGGGACGGGGGATTATGGAAACACCATATATTTT
CDR3 protein: CASAGTGDYGNTIYF

V gene: TRBV5-1
J gene: TRBJ2-1
D gene: TRBD1
clone size: -
CDR3 DNA: TGCGCCAGCAGCTGGACAGGGAGCTCCTACAATGAGCAGTTCTTC
CDR3 protein: CASSWTGSSYNEQFF

V gene: TRBV19
J gene: TRBJ1-6
D gene: -
clone size: -
CDR3 DNA: TGTGCCAGTAGTCCGTACAAGTTTAATTCACCCCTCCACTTT
CDR3 protein: CASSPYKFNSPLHF

V gene: TRBV5-6
J gene: TRBJ1-1
D gene: TRBD1
clone size: -
CDR3 DNA: TGTGCCAGCAGCGTGACAGGGGCTAGGACTGAAGCTTTCTTT
CDR3 protein: CASSVTGARTEAFF

V gene: TRBV4-2
J gene: TRBJ2-2
D gene: -
clone size: few
CDR3 DNA: TGTGCCAGCAGCCAAGATACAGCAGTTCCCGCCGGGGAGCTGTTTTTT
CDR3 protein: CASSQDTAVPAGELFF

V gene: TRBV7-2
J gene: TRBJ2-7
D gene: -
clone size: -
CDR3 DNA: TGTGCCAGCAGCTTAGGAATCCCTTACAGGGCTGGCGAGCAGTACTTC
CDR3 protein: CASSLGIPYRAGEQYF

V gene: TRBV5-6
J gene: TRBJ1-1
D gene: -
clone size: -
CDR3 DNA: TGTGCCAGCAGCGTCGGCGGGTCTGAAGCTTTCTTT
CDR3 protein: CASSVGGSEAFF

V gene: TRBV28
J gene: TRBJ2-1
D gene: -
clone size: -
CDR3 DNA: TGTGCCAGCAGACCCTCTACAGGGCCCGGGTTCTTC
CDR3 protein: CASRPSTGPGFF

V gene: TRBV9
J gene: TRBJ2-7
D gene: -
clone size: -
CDR3 DNA: TGTGCCAGCAGCGCGACCGGGGGCTCCTACGAGCAGTACTTC
CDR3 protein: CASSATGGSYEQYF

V gene: TRBV6-7
J gene: TRBJ2-7
D gene: TRBD2
clone size: -
CDR3 DNA: TGTGCCACCAAAGGACTAGGCTTCCCTTCCTACGAGCAGTACTTC
CDR3 protein: CATKGLGFPSYEQYF

V gene: TRBV15
J gene: TRBJ1-2
D gene: -
clone size: -
CDR3 DNA: TGTGCCACCAGCAGCCAACGGGACGCGGGGCTCTATGGCTACACCTTC
CDR3 protein: CATSSQRDAGLYGYTF

V gene: TRBV4-3
J gene: TRBJ2-1
D gene: -
clone size: -
CDR3 DNA: TGCGCCAGCAGCCAAGATCGAGGCAGCTACAATGAGCAGTTCTTC
CDR3 protein: CASSQDRGSYNEQFF

V gene: TRBV6-5
J gene: TRBJ2-1
D gene: -
clone size: -
CDR3 DNA: TGTGCCTGCCTGGGGGTGGGGGGAAATGAGCAGTTCTTC
CDR3 protein: CACLGVGGNEQFF

V gene: TRBV7-3
J gene: TRBJ1-3
D gene: TRBD1
clone size: once
CDR3 DNA: TGTGCCAGCAGCATGACAGGGGCGGGAAACACCATATATTTT
CDR3 protein: CASSMTGAGNTIYF

V gene: TRBV28
J gene: TRBJ2-7
D gene: -
clone size: -
CDR3 DNA: TGTGCCAGCAGAGCCCTCCGGCAGGGGCTCGAGCAGTACTTC
CDR3 protein: CASRALRQGLEQYF

V gene: TRBV28
J gene: TRBJ2-7
D gene: -
clone size: -
CDR3 DNA: TGTGCCAGCAGAACCTTATACCGGGATAACCCGTACGAGCAGTACTTC
CDR3 protein: CASRTLYRDNPYEQYF

V gene: TRBV7-2
J gene: TRBJ2-4
D gene: -
clone size: few
CDR3 DNA: TGTGCCAGCAGCCCCCGGAGTATGGCGGACAAAAACATTCAGTACTTC
CDR3 protein: CASSPRSMADKNIQYF

V gene: TRBV7-9
J gene: TRBJ1-2
D gene: -
clone size: -
CDR3 DNA: TGTGCCAGCAGCCCCACCATACGACAAGCTAACTATGGCTACACCTTC
CDR3 protein: CASSPTIRQANYGYTF

V gene: TRBV29-1
J gene: TRBJ1-2
D gene: -
clone size: -
CDR3 DNA: TGCAGCGTTGACAGGGAGGCTCTTGGCTACACCTTC
CDR3 protein: CSVDREALGYTF

V gene: TRBV7-8
J gene: TRBJ2-7
D gene: TRBD1
clone size: -
CDR3 DNA: TGTGCCAGCAGCTTACCGGACAGGGTCCACGAGCAGTACTTC
CDR3 protein: CASSLPDRVHEQYF

V gene: TRBV9
J gene: TRBJ2-3
D gene: TRBD2
clone size: -
CDR3 DNA: TGTGCCAGCAGCGGTATAGCGGGAGGAATTATGAGCACAGATACGCAGTATTTT
CDR3 protein: CASSGIAGGIMSTDTQYF

V gene: TRBV11-3
J gene: TRBJ2-3
D gene: TRBD1
clone size: -
CDR3 DNA: TGTGCCAGCATCAAGACCACGGGACAGGGGGCAGATACGCAGTATTTT
CDR3 protein: CASIKTTGQGADTQYF

V gene: TRBV7-2
J gene: TRBJ2-2
D gene: -
clone size: -
CDR3 DNA: TGTGCCAGCAGCTTAATGGGGGGACAGTCCCCCGGGGAGCTGTTTTTT
CDR3 protein: CASSLMGGQSPGELFF

V gene: TRBV10-3
J gene: TRBJ2-7
D gene: -
clone size: -
CDR3 DNA: TGTGCCATCAGCCCATCCCCGGAGCGGCCTAGGGAGCAGTACTTC
CDR3 protein: CAISPSPERPREQYF

V gene: TRBV5-1
J gene: TRBJ2-6
D gene: -
clone size: -
CDR3 DNA: TGCGCCAGCAGCCCCGGGAACTCTGGGGCCAACGTCCTGACTTTC
CDR3 protein: CASSPGNSGANVLTF

V gene: TRBV13
J gene: TRBJ1-5
D gene: -
clone size: -
CDR3 DNA: TGTGCCAGCAGCTACGGGGATCAGCCCCAGCATTTT
CDR3 protein: CASSYGDQPQHF

V gene: TRBV28
J gene: TRBJ2-1
D gene: TRBD2
clone size: -
CDR3 DNA: TGTGCCAGCAGTTTTCGACTAGCGGGTGGAAATGAGCAGTTCTTC
CDR3 protein: CASSFRLAGGNEQFF

V gene: TRBV27
J gene: TRBJ1-1
D gene: TRBD1
clone size: -
CDR3 DNA: TGTGCCAGCAGTTCACGACAGGGGGCGAATGGGGAAGCTTTCTTT
CDR3 protein: CASSSRQGANGEAFF

V gene: TRBV27
J gene: TRBJ2-2
D gene: TRBD1
clone size: -
CDR3 DNA: TGTGCCAGCAGCTATAGCGACAGGGATACCGGGGAGCTGTTTTTT
CDR3 protein: CASSYSDRDTGELFF

V gene: TRBV7-9
J gene: TRBJ1-4
D gene: -
clone size: -
CDR3 DNA: TGTGCCAGCAGCTTTACTCAGGGAGGGGAAGAAAAACTGTTTTTT
CDR3 protein: CASSFTQGGEEKLFF

V gene: TRBV7-2
J gene: TRBJ2-7
D gene: -
clone size: -
CDR3 DNA: TGTGCCAGCAGCTTAGGACGGCGGGCCTACGAGCAGTACTTC
CDR3 protein: CASSLGRRAYEQYF

V gene: TRBV7-2
J gene: TRBJ2-7
D gene: TRBD2
clone size: -
CDR3 DNA: TGTGCCAGCAGCGCGCGACTAGCGGGAGCTGGGGAGCAGTACTTC
CDR3 protein: CASSARLAGAGEQYF

V gene: TRBV9
J gene: TRBJ2-3
D gene: -
clone size: -
CDR3 DNA: TGTGCCAGCACCGAGGAAGGGGGTGAGCCCACAGATACGCAGTATTTT
CDR3 protein: CASTEEGGEPTDTQYF

V gene: TRBV28
J gene: TRBJ2-3
D gene: -
clone size: once
CDR3 DNA: TGTGCCAGCAGTTCAGGGACTCTCAGCGGCACAGATACGCAGTATTTT
CDR3 protein: CASSSGTLSGTDTQYF

V gene: TRBV5-4
J gene: TRBJ1-4
D gene: TRBD1
clone size: -
CDR3 DNA: TGTGCCAGCAGCGAACAGGGGATTAATGAAAAACTGTTTTTT
CDR3 protein: CASSEQGINEKLFF

V gene: TRBV28
J gene: TRBJ2-1
D gene: TRBD1
clone size: -
CDR3 DNA: TGTGCCAGCAGTTTTCAGACAGGGGGTTGGGCGTTCTTC
CDR3 protein: CASSFQTGGWAFF

V gene: TRBV5-4
J gene: TRBJ2-6
D gene: TRBD2
clone size: -
CDR3 DNA: TGTGCCAGCAGCCAGGGAGGGGCAACTGGGGCCAACGTCCTGACTTTC
CDR3 protein: CASSQGGATGANVLTF